The 27 T cell receptor beta chains reported below all come from one sample, sequenced in a study of OX40 agonist ivuxolimab in advanced cancers. Libraries were prepared by immunoSEQ multiplex PCR; TCRdb keeps only in-frame clonotypes and omits some of them. The repertoire has tens of thousands of clones, 80% to 90% of them found once; the top ten carry 14%. Sequenced material: CD4+ or CD8+ T cells sorted from blood, taken in a trial of the OX40 agonist ivuxolimab. The receptors here all came from an adult with an advanced solid tumor such as melanoma, head and neck, liver or kidney cancer.

The chain links TRBV27 to TRBJ1-1; D perhaps matches TRBD1 (6 bases). This CDR3 has 16 amino acids. Germline CDR1 MNHEY, CDR2 SMNVEV (reference sequence). With 2 bases removed from V and 4 bases from J, the gap between germline ends came to 17 bases. This CDR3 reads CASSLTPPGDGTEAFF. CDR3 nucleotide sequence: TGTGCCAGCAGTTTAACCCCCCCAGGGGATGGCACTGAAGCTTTCTTT.

The J gene is TRBJ2-7, the V gene TRBV27; 13 bases are a match to TRBD2. This CDR3 has 15 amino acids. The V segment lost 5 bases and the J segment 2 bases; nucleotides outside the gene matches: 3. The germline gives CDR1 MNHEY, CDR2 SMNVEV (reference sequence). CDR3 in amino acids: CASSPGLAGTYEQYF. The DNA for the CDR3 is TGTGCCAGCAGTCCGGGACTAGCGGGAACCTACGAGCAGTACTTC.

CDR3 in DNA: TGTGCCAGCAGTCCCCGGACAGGACAATACGAGCAGTACTTC. It yields the protein CASSPRTGQYEQYF. This chain connects TRBV27 to TRBJ2-7, with 7 bases matching TRBD1. The germline gives CDR1 MNHEY, CDR2 SMNVEV (reference sequence). The CDR3 has 14 amino acids. V shed 5 bases and J 4 bases; nucleotides not matched to a gene: 8.

The chain couples TRBV29-1 to TRBJ2-1; no clear D gene. V was cut by 1 base and J by 2 bases, with 9 bases left in between. Germline CDR1 is SQVTM and CDR2 is ANQGSEA. This CDR3 is 14 amino acids long. CDR3 in DNA: TGCAGCGTTGAAGTGGTAGGGACCTACAATGAGCAGTTCTTC. This gives the protein CSVEVVGTYNEQFF.

The chain couples TRBV19 to TRBJ2-7, with 7 bases that match TRBD2. The V and J ends lost 9 bases and 2 bases, in that order; junction bases with no gene match: 10. The CDR3 contains 14 residues. Germline CDR1 LNHDA, CDR2 SQIVND (reference sequence). The CDR3 reads CASTAGPGPYEQYF. In nucleotides, the CDR3 is TGTGCCAGCACAGCGGGGCCCGGGCCCTACGAGCAGTACTTC. The full variable domain, its missing parts supplied by reference TRBV19 and TRBJ2-7, is DGGITQSPKYLFRKEGQNVTLSCEQNLNHDAMYWYRQDPGQGLRLIYYSQIVNDFQKGDIAEGYSVSREKKESFPLTVTSAQKNPTAFYLCASTAGPGPYEQYFGPGTRLTVT.

A single count supports this clone. The J gene is TRBJ2-5, the V gene TRBV28; weak D call: TRBD2 (5 bases). The germline gives CDR1 MDHEN, CDR2 SYDVKM. The V end was cut by 7 bases, the J end by 4 bases, with 13 bases between. The CDR3 runs 13 residues. In nucleotides, the CDR3 is TGTGCCAGCACCGAACTAGATCGAGAGACCCAGTACTTC. Translated, it gives CASTELDRETQYF.

The chain couples TRBV9 to TRBJ2-7; 12 bases fit TRBD2. J gave up 1 base and V 4 bases, and 3 bases lay outside the gene matches. The CDR3 contains 15 residues. CDR1 is SGDLS, CDR2 YYNGEE, per germline. CDR3 residues: CASSLAGGGSYEQYF. In DNA form, the CDR3 reads TGTGCCAGCAGCCTAGCGGGAGGGGGATCCTACGAGCAGTACTTC.

This chain links TRBV7-8 with TRBJ1-6; 9 nucleotides line up with TRBD1. The CDR3 is made up of 16 amino acids. CDR1 and CDR2 (germline): SGHVS, FQNEAQ. Trimming took 5 bases from V and 7 from J; bases not matched to a gene: 9. The CDR3: CASSLEGTGTNSPLHF. In nucleotides, the CDR3 is TGTGCCAGCAGCCTAGAGGGGACAGGGACAAATTCACCCCTCCACTTT.

This clone was seen a single time. This chain links TRBV19 with TRBJ2-7; D ambiguous. CDR3 size: 12 residues. CDR1 and CDR2 (germline): LNHDA, SQIVND (reference sequence). Between the trimmed V and J ends, which lost 6 bases and 2 bases, there was a span of 8 bases. CDR3 nucleotide sequence: TGTGCCAGTAGCGGCTCCACCTACGAGCAGTACTTC. Translated: CASSGSTYEQYF. Looking up the rest from reference TRBV19 and TRBJ2-7 gives the full variable domain: DGGITQSPKYLFRKEGQNVTLSCEQNLNHDAMYWYRQDPGQGLRLIYYSQIVNDFQKGDIAEGYSVSREKKESFPLTVTSAQKNPTAFYLCASSGSTYEQYFGPGTRLTVT.

V gene TRBV7-3 combines with J gene TRBJ1-1; the D gene is possibly TRBD1 (5 bases). The CDR3 sequence is 13 residues long. V was shortened by 1 base and J by 5 bases, with 8 bases between the two germline ends. Germline V CDR1 and CDR2: SGHTA, FQGTGA. DNA of the CDR3: TGTGCCAGCAGCTTAATCGGGGGTACTGAAGCTTTCTTT. It is translated as CASSLIGGTEAFF.

The chain links TRBV7-3 to TRBJ2-1, with D perhaps TRBD1 or TRBD2 (6 bases each). Per the germline V gene, CDR1 is SGHTA and CDR2 is FQGTGA. V lost 5 bases and J lost 6, with 23 bases in between. This CDR3 has 17 residues. CDR3 amino acids: CASSPIGGTGQVNEQFF. CDR3 sequence (DNA): TGTGCCAGCAGCCCCATAGGAGGGACGGGACAAGTCAATGAGCAGTTCTTC.

This chain connects TRBV4-1 to TRBJ2-5, with unresolved D. Per the germline V gene, CDR1 is MGHRA and CDR2 is YSYEKL. This CDR3 is 14 amino acids long. The ends were cut back, 1 base at V and 2 bases at J, with 8 bases in the middle. The CDR3 DNA follows: TGCGCCAGCAGCCAAGTTCTTACTCAAGAGACCCAGTACTTC. It yields the protein CASSQVLTQETQYF.

V and J are TRBV27 and TRBJ2-7, with D tentatively TRBD2 (6 bases). Deletions cut 7 bases from V and 1 base from J, with 14 bases between. Per the germline V gene, CDR1 is MNHEY and CDR2 is SMNVEV (reference sequence). CDR3 length: 14 amino acids. The CDR3 protein is CASTLRAGSYEQYF. CDR3 DNA sequence: TGTGCCAGCACTCTCAGGGCGGGGTCCTACGAGCAGTACTTC.

This chain uses TRBV19 with TRBJ2-7; D is ambiguous. CDR3 length: 13 amino acids. V was shortened by 3 bases and J by 2 bases, with 8 bases between the two germline ends. Germline assignment: CDR1 LNHDA and CDR2 SQIVND (reference sequence). As DNA, the CDR3 is TGTGCCAGTAGTATCTACGTTGCCTACGAGCAGTACTTC. Translating it yields CASSIYVAYEQYF.

The chain has TRBV13 and TRBJ2-1; D possibly corresponds to TRBD1 (6 bases). This CDR3 is built from 15 residues. Germline V gene sequence: CDR1 PRHDT, CDR2 FYEKMQ (reference sequence). Deletions cut 1 base from V and 4 bases from J, with 11 bases between. The CDR3 sequence: CASSLAVDRYNEQFF. The CDR3 nucleotides read TGTGCCAGCAGCTTAGCGGTGGACAGATACAATGAGCAGTTCTTC.

This clone was seen just once. The chain recombines TRBV7-8 with TRBJ1-5; D is unresolved. The CDR3 extends over 12 amino acids. V was shortened by 5 bases and J by 9 bases, with 11 bases between the two germline ends. Germline CDR1 is SGHVS and CDR2 is FQNEAQ. Here the CDR3 DNA reads TGTGCCAGCAGCCCTGCCTCTCGGCCCCAGCATTTT. It yields the protein CASSPASRPQHF.

This sequence joins TRBV7-9 and TRBJ1-6; no reliable D call. CDR1 is SEHNR and CDR2 is FQNEAQ in the germline V gene (reference sequence). The CDR3 sequence is 15 residues long. V lost 4 bases, J lost 7 bases, and 14 bases lay in between. The CDR3 DNA is TGTGCCAGCAGCTCGGGCTCGGGGAGGAATTCACCCCTCCACTTT. Its translation: CASSSGSGRNSPLHF. The full variable domain, rest sourced from reference TRBV7-9 and TRBJ1-6, is DTGVSQNPRHKITKRGQNVTFRCDPISEHNRLYWYRQTLGQGPEFLTYFQNEAQLEKSRLLSDRFSAERPKGSFSTLEIQRTEQGDSAMYLCASSSGSGRNSPLHFGNGTRLTVT.

The chain joins TRBV4-1 to TRBJ2-7; D may be TRBD2 (5 bases). The CDR3 is 16 residues long. CDR1 is MGHRA, CDR2 YSYEKL, per germline. Trimming cost V 1 base and J 4 bases, with 17 bases left between them. This CDR3 reads CASSQVISSGFYEQYF. The CDR3 DNA follows: TGCGCCAGCAGCCAAGTTATCAGCAGCGGATTTTACGAGCAGTACTTC.

A word on this clone: The junction does not match germline at one end; this may be a read error. The rearrangement joins TRBV10-3 to TRBJ2-3, with D perhaps being TRBD1 or TRBD2 (5 bases each). Germline CDR1 reads ENHRY; CDR2 reads SYGVKD. The CDR3 is made up of 14 amino acids. The CDR3 bases are TGTGTCATCTCGGGGTCAGGGATCACAGATACGCAGTATTTT. Translated, it gives CVISGSGITDTQYF.

In its sample, this clone was seen a few times. V is TRBV6-4 and J is TRBJ2-1, with TRBD2 identical over 10 bases. With V trimmed by 7 bases and J by 4 bases, 7 bases remained unmatched. CDR1 and CDR2 from the germline V gene are MRHNA and SNTAGT. The CDR3 has 15 residues. The CDR3 region has the DNA TGTGCCAGCAACCCAGCGGGAGGGCGATACAATGAGCAGTTCTTC. Amino acid sequence: CASNPAGGRYNEQFF.

The V gene is TRBV27, the J gene TRBJ1-3, with 7 bases matching TRBD1. After removal of 2 bases from V and 1 base from J, the junction contained 2 bases not matched to a gene. This CDR3 contains 15 residues. The V gene's germline CDR1 is MNHEY and CDR2 SMNVEV (reference sequence). CDR3 protein: CASSLRGPSGNTIYF. The CDR3, as DNA: TGTGCCAGCAGTTTAAGGGGGCCATCTGGAAACACCATATATTTT.

The chain recombines TRBV27 with TRBJ2-7; D is possibly TRBD1 (7 bases). Looked up from germline, CDR1 is MNHEY and CDR2 is SMNVEV (reference sequence). Trimming removed 6 bases at V and 0 bases at J, with 12 bases between. The length of the CDR3 is 14 residues. This CDR3 reads CASRRDSRSYEQYF. The CDR3 nucleotides read TGTGCCAGCAGGCGGGACAGCCGCTCCTACGAGCAGTACTTC.

Judged by abundance, this clone is medium-sized. The chain's CDR3 is CASSLTGPGSYGYTF. CDR3 in DNA: TGCGCCAGCAGCTTGACGGGGCCCGGGAGCTATGGCTACACCTTC. This rearrangement joins TRBV5-1 to TRBJ1-2; perhaps TRBD1 as D (5 bases). The CDR3 has 15 residues. V gave up 1 base and J gave up 4 bases, with 14 bases separating them. The germline V gene encodes CDR1 SGHRS and CDR2 YFSETQ. Full variable domain (missing parts from reference TRBV5-1 and TRBJ1-2): KAGVTQTPRYLIKTRGQQVTLSCSPISGHRSVSWYQQTPGQGLQFLFEYFSETQRNKGNFPGRFSGRQFSNSRSEMNVSTLELGDSALYLCASSLTGPGSYGYTFGSGTRLTVV.

This chain uses TRBV4-1 with TRBJ1-2; D call uncertain. Germline V gene lookup returns CDR1 MGHRA and CDR2 YSYEKL. The length of the CDR3 is 12 residues. Deletions cut 1 base from V and 7 bases from J, with 7 bases between. The CDR3 is CASSQGTGGYTF. In nucleotides, the CDR3 is TGCGCCAGCAGCCAAGGGACGGGTGGCTACACCTTC.

In this sample, this clone turned up once. This chain connects TRBV28 to TRBJ1-2; no clear D. The V end was cut by 5 bases, the J end by 4 bases, with 17 bases between. CDR3 size: 15 residues. The germline V gene has CDR1 MDHEN and CDR2 SYDVKM. CDR3 in amino acids: CASSPVGWVVYGYTF. CDR3 sequence (DNA): TGTGCCAGCAGTCCCGTAGGGTGGGTGGTCTATGGCTACACCTTC.

The J gene is TRBJ2-3, the V gene TRBV5-1; possible D gene TRBD2, 5 bases. V was clipped by 2 bases and J by 0 bases, with 10 bases between them. This CDR3 has 15 residues. Germline values: CDR1 SGHRS, CDR2 YFSETQ. This CDR3 reads CASSFWRHSTDTQYF. CDR3 nucleotides: TGCGCCAGCAGCTTTTGGAGGCATAGCACAGATACGCAGTATTTT.

V gene TRBV9 combines with J gene TRBJ2-7; D might be TRBD2 (5 bases). With 3 bases removed from V and 2 bases from J, the gap between germline ends came to 12 bases. This CDR3 has 14 amino acids. The germline V gene encodes CDR1 SGDLS and CDR2 YYNGEE. CDR3 region: CASSATEGAYEQYF. The CDR3 DNA reads TGTGCCAGCAGCGCTACAGAGGGCGCCTACGAGCAGTACTTC. The full variable domain, completed using reference TRBV9 and TRBJ2-7, is DSGVTQTPKHLITATGQRVTLRCSPRSGDLSVYWYQQSLDQGLQFLIQYYNGEERAKGNILERFSAQQFPDLHSELNLSSLELGDSALYFCASSATEGAYEQYFGPGTRLTVT.